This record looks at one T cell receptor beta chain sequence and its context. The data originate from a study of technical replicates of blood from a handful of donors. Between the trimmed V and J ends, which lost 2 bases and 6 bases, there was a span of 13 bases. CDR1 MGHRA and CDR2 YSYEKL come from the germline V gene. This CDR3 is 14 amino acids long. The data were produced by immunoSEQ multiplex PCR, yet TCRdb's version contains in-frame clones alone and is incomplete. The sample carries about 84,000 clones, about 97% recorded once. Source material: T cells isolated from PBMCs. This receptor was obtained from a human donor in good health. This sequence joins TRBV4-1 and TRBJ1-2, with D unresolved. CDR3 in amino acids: CASSQRSPEDGYTF. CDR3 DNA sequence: TGCGCCAGCAGCCAAAGATCACCCGAGGATGGCTACACCTTC.